This T cell receptor (beta chain) derives from a study of tissue T cells after allogeneic stem cell transplantation (dated by TCRdb to between 2021 and 2024). About the full investigation: Using research autopsies of patients with and without GVHD, plus mouse models of GVHD, the study profiled TCR beta repertoires across many tissues. On the human side, the study was prospective and observational, with no blinding or randomization. The study at large found these results: Within patients, how anatomically similar tissues were was a major factor shaping TCR repertoire composition, regardless of disease or transplant status. The study did not determine which tissue TCRs were alloreactive or antigen-specific, and some clones might have been persisting host cells. A small and clinically heterogeneous patient cohort was studied, and sampling depth was acknowledged as a limitation. Only a few T cell clones appeared in more than one patient, yet motif-based clustering showed tissue-specific repertoire signatures that were shared between patients. In both patients and mice, only a limited portion of the TCR repertoire detected in tissues was captured by blood and spleen T cells.

Before genomic DNA was isolated with the DNeasy Blood & Tissue Kit, mouse tissues were minced with razor blades in buffered saline. Points on this clone: Its target antigen remains unknown. The species here is mouse, which means the gene names and germline sequences are mouse ones. The read gets to within 1 residue of the CDR3 end, and the germline J gene fills in the rest.

Library generation was performed with the immunoSEQ multiplex PCR assay. TCRbeta CDR3 sequencing was performed at survey depth by Adaptive Biotechnologies, and CDR3 sequences, V/J genes, productive frequency and template counts were reported. TCR beta CDR3 regions were amplified from genomic DNA instead of RNA. In the source study's methods: Jensen-Shannon divergence was used to quantify pairwise repertoire overlap between tissues, with a value of 1 meaning complete divergence and a value of 0 meaning identical repertoires. Tissues were clustered by single-linkage agglomerative hierarchical clustering of pairwise JSD values, and the clustering results were displayed as dendrograms. All patient samples were analyzed with GLIPH2 using simulation_depth 1000, kmer_min_depth 3 and cdr3_length_cutoff 8, and only groups containing more than two unique CDR3s were kept. A standardized tissue-overlap score was generated by extrapolating Jaccard GLIPH-group overlap across patients to a standard repertoire size of 1000 clones. Linear mixed-effect models, with tissue as a fixed effect and individual as a random effect, were used to test how diversity related to clinical or experimental variables. Drawn from immuneACCESS, this table holds only the in-frame rearrangements with V and J called that TCRdb kept. Clones are partly lost; checked studies trace under half to an unresolved V gene and leave the rest unexplained. The DNA gave D and trimming, while V, J and clone size come from that table. This sample comprises about 22,000 clones, over 60% of them detected only once. In total, the top ten clones hold about 0.71% of the sample.

V is trimmed back by 9 bases and J by 5 bases, and the junction contains 9 bases that no gene match accounts for. According to the germline V gene (reference sequence), CDR1 reads FNHDT and CDR2 reads SITEND. Inclusive of the bounding cysteine and phenylalanine, the CDR3 is 14 residues long. The DNA shown is the part of the CDR3 that was read: 39 bases, in frame from base 1. The receptor was isolated from a female BALB/c mouse in good health. This line of mice carries MHC haplotype H2-d. The rearrangement combines TRBV19 with TRBJ2-3, with TRBD2 identical over 10 junction bases. Sequencing used spleen. CDR3 reads: CATGGALEGETLYF. The part of the CDR3 DNA that was read is TGTGCCACTGGGGGGGCGCTGGAGGGAGAAACGCTGTAT.